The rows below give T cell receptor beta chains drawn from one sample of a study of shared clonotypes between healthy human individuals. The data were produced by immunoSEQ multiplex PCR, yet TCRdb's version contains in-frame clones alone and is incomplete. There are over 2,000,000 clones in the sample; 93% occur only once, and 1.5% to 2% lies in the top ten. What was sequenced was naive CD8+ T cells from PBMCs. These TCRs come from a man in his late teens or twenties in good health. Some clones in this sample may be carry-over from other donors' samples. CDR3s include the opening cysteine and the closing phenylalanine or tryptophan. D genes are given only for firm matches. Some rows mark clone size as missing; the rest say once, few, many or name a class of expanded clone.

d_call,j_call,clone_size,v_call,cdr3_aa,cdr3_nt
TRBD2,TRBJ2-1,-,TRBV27,CASRKLAAYNEQFF,TGTGCCAGCAGGAAACTAGCGGCCTACAATGAGCAGTTCTTC
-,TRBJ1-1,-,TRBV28,CASQDTRGMNTEAFF,TGTGCCAGCCAGGACACTCGGGGAATGAACACTGAAGCTTTCTTT
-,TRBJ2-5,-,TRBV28,CASSSMETQYF,TGTGCCAGCAGTTCTATGGAGACCCAGTACTTC
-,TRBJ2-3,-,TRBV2,CASSELLSAITDTQYF,TGTGCCAGCAGTGAACTCCTAAGCGCGATCACAGATACGCAGTATTTT
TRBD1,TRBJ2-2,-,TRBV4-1,CASSHRGRAGELFF,TGCGCCAGCAGCCACAGGGGGAGAGCCGGGGAGCTGTTTTTT
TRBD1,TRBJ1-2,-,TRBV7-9,CASSPRTGVVNYGYTF,TGTGCCAGCAGCCCCCGAACAGGGGTGGTGAACTATGGCTACACCTTC
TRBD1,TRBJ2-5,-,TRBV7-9,CASSFRQGLEETQYF,TGTGCCAGCAGCTTTAGACAGGGGTTGGAGGAGACCCAGTACTTC
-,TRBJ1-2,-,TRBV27,CASSFGRDYGYTF,TGTGCCAGCAGTTTCGGCAGGGACTATGGCTACACCTTC
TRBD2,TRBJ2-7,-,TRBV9,CASSVDGAGGREQYF,TGTGCCAGCAGCGTAGATGGAGCGGGAGGGCGGGAGCAGTACTTC
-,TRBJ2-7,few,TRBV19,CASSIGTAYEQYF,TGTGCCAGTAGTATCGGGACGGCCTACGAGCAGTACTTC
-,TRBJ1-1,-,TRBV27,CASSPLGMNTEAFF,TGTGCCAGCAGTCCCTTGGGGATGAACACTGAAGCTTTCTTT
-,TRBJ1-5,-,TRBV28,CASQQGMYSNQPQHF,TGTGCCAGCCAACAGGGAATGTATAGCAATCAGCCCCAGCATTTT
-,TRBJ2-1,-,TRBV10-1,CASSESRGSYNEQFF,TGCGCCAGCAGTGAGTCTCGGGGGTCCTACAATGAGCAGTTCTTC
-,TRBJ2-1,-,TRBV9,CASSVGIGSYNEQFF,TGTGCCAGCAGCGTAGGTATCGGCTCCTACAATGAGCAGTTCTTC
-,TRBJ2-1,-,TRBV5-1,CASSPWGGQYNEQFF,TGCGCCAGCAGCCCTTGGGGGGGCCAATACAATGAGCAGTTCTTC
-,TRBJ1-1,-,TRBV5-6,CASSLAPDSQITEAFF,TGTGCCAGCAGCTTGGCCCCGGACAGCCAAATCACTGAAGCTTTCTTT